The 28 T cell receptor beta chains below all came from one sample that was sequenced in a study of CD8 T cells in Susac syndrome. Random hexamers served to reverse transcribe roughly 0.5 to 1 ug RNA. TCRdb processed the immunoSEQ multiplex PCR reads anew with MiXCR; each CDR3 protein has one entry. The sample includes 150,000 to 200,000 distinct CDR3 sequences, more than 85% of them seen just once. Sequenced input: CD4+ T cells from PBMCs. The receptors stem from a human donor with Susac syndrome.

The chain carries TRBV12-3 or TRBV12-4 and TRBJ1-5; D might be TRBD1 (5 bases). This CDR3 has 16 amino acids. Trimming shortened V by 5 bases and J by 2 bases, and 16 bases separated the two germline ends. The chain's CDR3 is CASSPAERDGNQPQHF. CDR3 nucleotides: TGTGCCAGCAGTCCCGCGGAACGGGACGGCAATCAGCCCCAGCATTTT.

This chain uses TRBV4-1 with TRBJ1-1, with D uncertain. The CDR3 is 14 residues long. The germline CDR1 and CDR2 sequences are MGHRA and YSYEKL. The V end lost 7 bases, the J end lost 1 base, and 13 bases lay between the germline ends. CDR3 sequence reads: CASMNTRTNTEAFF. The CDR3, as DNA: TGCGCCAGCATGAACACCAGGACGAACACTGAAGCTTTCTTT.

The V and J genes are TRBV6-1 and TRBJ2-5; no firm D call. Germline V gene lookup returns CDR1 MNHNS and CDR2 SASEGT. This CDR3 spans 16 amino acids. V dropped 5 bases and J dropped 5 bases, with 21 bases sitting between them. CDR3 DNA sequence: TGTGCCAGCAGTAAATGGAACGACCTAAAAGCTGAGACCCAGTACTTC. Its protein product is CASSKWNDLKAETQYF.

The CDR3 region is CASSLTLAGGPLVYNEQFF. Here the CDR3 DNA reads TGCGCCAGCAGCTTGACTCTAGCGGGGGGTCCTTTGGTTTACAATGAGCAGTTCTTC. The chain recombines TRBV5-1 with TRBJ2-1; 11 bases are a match to TRBD2. J was trimmed by 4 bases and V by 1 base; bases with no gene match: 13. Germline values: CDR1 SGHRS, CDR2 YFSETQ. The CDR3 sequence is 19 residues long. The full variable domain, completed using reference TRBV5-1 and TRBJ2-1, is KAGVTQTPRYLIKTRGQQVTLSCSPISGHRSVSWYQQTPGQGLQFLFEYFSETQRNKGNFPGRFSGRQFSNSRSEMNVSTLELGDSALYLCASSLTLAGGPLVYNEQFFGPGTRLTVL.

The V gene is TRBV15, the J gene TRBJ2-1; D ambiguous. With 0 bases removed from V and 10 bases from J, the gap between germline ends came to 4 bases. The CDR3 has 11 amino acids. Germline V gene data show CDR1 as LNHNV and CDR2 as YYDKDF (reference sequence). The CDR3 sequence: CATSREAEQFF. The CDR3 DNA reads as TGTGCCACCAGCAGAGAGGCCGAGCAGTTCTTC.

The chain has TRBV12-3 or TRBV12-4 and TRBJ1-5; a possible D gene is TRBD1 (5 bases). The CDR3 totals 16 residues. Trimming removed 6 bases at V and 3 bases at J, with 18 bases between. The CDR3 DNA follows: TGTGCCAGCAGCCTGGGGCAGGGAGAACTCAATCAGCCCCAGCATTTT. This gives the protein CASSLGQGELNQPQHF.

J is TRBJ2-7 and V is TRBV2, with 7 bases aligning to TRBD1. CDR1 is SNHLY, CDR2 FYNNEI, per germline. Trimming at V came to 1 base and at J to 1 base, leaving 4 bases not matched to a gene. The CDR3 totals 15 residues. The CDR3: CASSEDRGNSYEQYF. DNA of the CDR3: TGTGCCAGCAGTGAAGACAGGGGTAATTCCTACGAGCAGTACTTC.

The J gene is TRBJ2-1, the V gene TRBV4-2; D may be TRBD1 (6 bases). Trimming stripped 4 bases from V and 4 bases from J, with 11 bases between. The germline V gene has CDR1 LGHNA and CDR2 YNFKEQ. There are 14 residues in the CDR3. Here the CDR3 DNA reads TGTGCCAGCAGCCCGACAGGACTTTACAATGAGCAGTTCTTC. Residues: CASSPTGLYNEQFF.

The chain couples TRBV29-1 to TRBJ2-1; the match to TRBD2 covers 9 bases. Germline CDR1 and CDR2: SQVTM and ANQGSEA. V gave up 8 bases and J gave up 7 bases; unmatched junction bases: 9. The CDR3 spans 13 residues. The CDR3 DNA reads as TGCAGCTCCGGAGGACTAGCGAGGAATGAGCAGTTCTTC. Translation: CSSGGLARNEQFF.

The rearrangement links TRBV30 to TRBJ1-3; weak D call: TRBD1 (5 bases). V shed 0 bases and J shed 2 bases, with 14 bases lying between them. Germline CDR1 GTSNPN, CDR2 SVGIG (reference sequence). The CDR3 extends over 16 amino acids. The DNA of the CDR3 is TGTGCCTGGAGTGTCCCCGTGACAGTGGCTGGAAACACCATATATTTT. Translated: CAWSVPVTVAGNTIYF.

The chain employs TRBV2 and TRBJ2-1; TRBD2 matches at 7 bases. The CDR3 consists of 12 residues. V was pared by 5 bases and J by 9 bases, with 4 bases of the junction left unmatched. Germline loops: CDR1 SNHLY, CDR2 FYNNEI. The CDR3 nucleotides read TGTGCCAGCAGTACTAGCGTCGGTGAGCAGTTCTTC. The encoded protein is CASSTSVGEQFF.

The genes are TRBV11-2 and TRBJ1-2; D remains unclear. V was pared by 1 base and J by 8 bases, with 8 bases between. Germline V CDR1 and CDR2: SGHAT, FQNNGV. CDR3 size: 12 residues. The CDR3 spells CASSLGGGGYTF. The CDR3 DNA is TGTGCCAGCAGCTTAGGGGGAGGCGGCTACACCTTC. The complete variable domain, with remaining parts taken from reference TRBV11-2 and TRBJ1-2, reads EAGVAQSPRYKIIEKRQSVAFWCNPISGHATLYWYQQILGQGPKLLIQFQNNGVVDDSQLPKDRFSAERLKGVDSTLKIQPAKLEDSAVYLCASSLGGGGYTFGSGTRLTVV.

In its sample, this clonotype was seen a few times. The chain employs TRBV30 and TRBJ2-5; D is undetermined. The CDR3 totals 13 residues. V lost 4 bases and J lost 5, with 14 bases in between. Germline V gives CDR1 GTSNPN, CDR2 SVGIG (reference sequence). The CDR3 DNA reads TGTGCCTGGACGTTCGGTAGCCCGGAGACCCAGTACTTC. Translating it yields CAWTFGSPETQYF. Full variable domain (missing parts from reference TRBV30 and TRBJ2-5): SQTIHQWPATLVQPVGSPLSLECTVEGTSNPNLYWYRQAAGRGLQLLFYSVGIGQISSEVPQNLSASRPQDRQFILSSKKLLLSDSGFYLCAWTFGSPETQYFGPGTRLLVL.

J is TRBJ2-3 and V is TRBV5-1; D ambiguous. Germline CDR1 SGHRS, CDR2 YFSETQ. Trimming took off 3 bases at V and 0 bases at J, with 11 bases between the two ends. The length of the CDR3 is 15 residues. CDR3 bases: TGCGCCAGCAGCTCCCACACCCCTAGCACAGATACGCAGTATTTT. It codes for CASSSHTPSTDTQYF.

The chain recombines TRBV9 with TRBJ1-3; 11 bases are a match to TRBD1. The length of the CDR3 is 19 residues. V shed 6 bases, J shed 0 bases, and the junction held 14 bases outside the gene matches. Per the germline V gene, CDR1 is SGDLS and CDR2 is YYNGEE. This CDR3 is CASTPGQGAGIGSGNTIYF. DNA for the CDR3: TGTGCCAGCACCCCCGGACAGGGGGCCGGAATTGGCTCTGGAAACACCATATATTTT.

The rearrangement links TRBV20-1 to TRBJ2-1; D remains unclear. The CDR3 covers 11 residues. The V gene lost 1 base and the J gene lost 9 bases, with 7 bases spanning the gap. Germline V gives CDR1 DFQATT, CDR2 SNEGSKA (reference sequence). CDR3 in DNA: TGCAGTGCTAGAGGCCCGGGTGAGCAGTTCTTC. This sequence encodes CSARGPGEQFF.

V is TRBV3-1 and J is TRBJ2-2; TRBD2 is a possible D gene (5 bases). This CDR3 has 14 residues. Trimming left V 8 bases short and J 0 bases short, with 10 bases between. The germline V gene has CDR1 LGHDT and CDR2 YNNKEL (reference sequence). CDR3 sequence (DNA): TGTGCCAGCCAAGCGGAAGCGAACACCGGGGAGCTGTTTTTT. This encodes CASQAEANTGELFF.

V and J are TRBV20-1 and TRBJ2-7; TRBD2 agrees at 15 bases. Germline trimming cut 6 bases from V and 2 bases from J; bases unmatched to any gene: 5. The length of the CDR3 is 15 residues. Germline-derived CDR1 and CDR2 are DFQATT and SNEGSKA (reference sequence). CDR3 residues: CSASGTSGGPYEQYF. The CDR3, as DNA: TGCAGTGCCTCCGGGACTAGCGGGGGGCCCTACGAGCAGTACTTC.

The chain carries TRBV5-6 and TRBJ1-4; the D gene is possibly TRBD1 (5 bases). Germline CDR1 and CDR2: SGHDT and YYEEEE. Deletions cut 5 bases from V and 6 bases from J, with 14 bases between. This CDR3 comprises 14 residues. The CDR3 DNA sequence: TGTGCCAGCAGAAGAAAGGGGTGGGATGAAAAACTGTTTTTT. It specifies CASRRKGWDEKLFF.

The rearrangement joins TRBV20-1 to TRBJ1-4; D is perhaps TRBD1 (5 bases). Deletions cut 3 bases from V and 8 bases from J, with 10 bases between. Germline V gives CDR1 DFQATT, CDR2 SNEGSKA (reference sequence). The CDR3 length is 12 residues. The DNA of the CDR3 is TGCAGTGCTAGTCGAGGGGAGGAAAAACTGTTTTTT. This gives the protein CSASRGEEKLFF.

The gene calls are TRBV7-8 and TRBJ2-7; 9 bases are shared with TRBD2. Unmatched junction bases numbered 9, after V lost 3 bases and J lost 0 bases. Germline CDR1 is SGHVS and CDR2 is FQNEAQ. This CDR3 has 17 residues. CDR3: CASSLSAGGPHSYEQYF. The DNA for the CDR3 is TGTGCCAGCAGCTTGTCGGCGGGAGGGCCCCACTCCTACGAGCAGTACTTC.

The genes are TRBV2 and TRBJ2-6; D unclear. V lost 1 base and J lost 3, with 4 bases in between. The CDR3 covers 14 residues. Per the germline V gene, CDR1 is SNHLY and CDR2 is FYNNEI. CDR3 sequence: CASSEGGGANVLTF. The CDR3 DNA is TGTGCCAGCAGTGAAGGAGGTGGGGCCAACGTCCTGACTTTC.

The gene calls are TRBV18 and TRBJ1-5; TRBD1 might be the D (5 bases). CDR1 and CDR2 (germline): KGHSH, LQKENI. The CDR3 has 14 amino acids. The ends were cut back, 6 bases at V and 0 bases at J, with 9 bases in the middle. CDR3 in amino acids: CASSDGGSNQPQHF. Written as DNA, the CDR3 is TGTGCCAGCTCCGATGGGGGTAGCAATCAGCCCCAGCATTTT.

CDR3 DNA sequence: TGTGCCAGCAACCAAGGGGGGAGTGCAGCGCAGTATTTT. Protein: CASNQGGSAAQYF. The chain links TRBV2 to TRBJ2-3, with D possibly being TRBD1 or TRBD2 (6 bases each). The CDR3 is 13 residues long. V dropped 7 bases and J dropped 10 bases, with 18 bases sitting between them. CDR1 and CDR2 from the germline V gene are SNHLY and FYNNEI.

The chain couples TRBV7-9 to TRBJ2-3; 8 bases are a match to TRBD2. Germline CDR1 is SEHNR and CDR2 is FQNEAQ (reference sequence). This CDR3 contains 14 residues. With V trimmed by 3 bases and J by 3 bases, 2 bases remained unmatched. The CDR3 protein is CASSLLAGTDTQYF. DNA of the CDR3: TGTGCCAGCAGCTTGTTAGCGGGGACAGATACGCAGTATTTT.

The chain joins TRBV2 to TRBJ1-1; D might be TRBD1 (5 bases). This CDR3 has 13 residues. The germline gives CDR1 SNHLY, CDR2 FYNNEI. V lost 3 bases, J lost 7 bases, and 12 bases lay in between. This CDR3 is CASSEWRDLEAFF. In DNA, the CDR3 is TGTGCCAGCAGTGAGTGGCGGGACCTTGAAGCTTTCTTT. Together with reference TRBV2 and TRBJ1-1, the CDR3 gives the full variable domain: EPEVTQTPSHQVTQMGQEVILRCVPISNHLYFYWYRQILGQKVEFLVSFYNNEISEKSEIFDDQFSVERPDGSNFTLKIRSTKLEDSAMYFCASSEWRDLEAFFGQGTRLTVV.

The chain uses TRBV20-1 and TRBJ2-5, with 14 bases fitting TRBD2. This CDR3 comprises 19 residues. V lost 1 base and J lost 4; bases outside the gene matches: 14. The germline V gene has CDR1 DFQATT and CDR2 SNEGSKA (reference sequence). CDR3 nucleotide sequence: TGCAGTGCTAGAGTGGGCGGGACTAGCGGGAGAGTCTCGGGAGAGACCCAGTACTTC. Its translation: CSARVGGTSGRVSGETQYF.

This clonotype was found a few times. The DNA of the CDR3 is TGTGCCAGCAGCTCAGGCCTCCTGGTGGAGTATTTT. Translated, it gives CASSSGLLVEYF. The chain couples TRBV5-5 to TRBJ2-3; D call uncertain. Per the germline V gene, CDR1 is SGHKS and CDR2 is YYEKEE (reference sequence). Between the trimmed V and J ends, which lost 3 bases and 13 bases, there was a span of 15 bases. This CDR3 has 12 residues.